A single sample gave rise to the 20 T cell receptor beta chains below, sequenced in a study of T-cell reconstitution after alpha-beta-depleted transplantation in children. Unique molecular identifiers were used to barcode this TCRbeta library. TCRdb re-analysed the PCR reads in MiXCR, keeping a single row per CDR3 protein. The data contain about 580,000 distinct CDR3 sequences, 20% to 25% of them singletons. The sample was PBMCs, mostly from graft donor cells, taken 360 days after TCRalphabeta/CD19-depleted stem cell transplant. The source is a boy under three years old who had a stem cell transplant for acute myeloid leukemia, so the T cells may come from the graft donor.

This CDR3 reads CASSPRAPPNQPQHF. In nucleotides, the CDR3 is TGTGCCAGCTCACCACGGGCGCCTCCGAATCAGCCCCAGCATTTT. The chain uses TRBV18 and TRBJ1-5, with D unresolved. The CDR3 runs to 15 residues. The germline V gene has CDR1 KGHSH and CDR2 LQKENI. V was pared by 1 base and J by 4 bases, with 11 bases between.

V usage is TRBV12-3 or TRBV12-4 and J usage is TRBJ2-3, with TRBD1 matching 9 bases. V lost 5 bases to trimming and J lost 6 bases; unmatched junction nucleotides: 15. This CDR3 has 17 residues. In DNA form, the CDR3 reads TGTGCCAGCAGTCGCCCGGACAGGGGTTTCCCGGCGGATACGCAGTATTTT. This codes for CASSRPDRGFPADTQYF.

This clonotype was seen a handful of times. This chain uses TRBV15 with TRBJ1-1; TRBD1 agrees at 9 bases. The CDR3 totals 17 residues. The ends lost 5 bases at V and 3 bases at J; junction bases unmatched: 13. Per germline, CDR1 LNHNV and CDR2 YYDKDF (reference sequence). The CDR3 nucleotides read TGTGCCACCAGCTCCCTCGGGACAGGGCAAGGGTACACTGAAGCTTTCTTT. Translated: CATSSLGTGQGYTEAFF.

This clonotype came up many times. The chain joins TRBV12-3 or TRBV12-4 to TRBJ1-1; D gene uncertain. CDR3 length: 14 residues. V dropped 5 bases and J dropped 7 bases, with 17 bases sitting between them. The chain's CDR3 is CASSPNGVRIEAFF. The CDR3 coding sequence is TGTGCCAGCAGTCCCAACGGAGTACGAATTGAAGCTTTCTTT.

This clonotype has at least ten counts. In DNA form, the CDR3 reads TGTGCCAACACCCACCGCAGCCGCCGCACAGATACGCAGTATTTT. This sequence encodes CANTHRSRRTDTQYF. This chain uses TRBV24-1 with TRBJ2-3; D remains ambiguous. Germline loops: CDR1 KGHDR, CDR2 SFDVKD. The CDR3 extends over 15 amino acids. V was cut by 11 bases and J by 1 base, with 18 bases left in between.

DNA for the CDR3: TGTGCCAGCAGCTTTATTTTGGAGTCCTACAATGAGCAGTTCTTC. Amino acids: CASSFILESYNEQFF. The chain has TRBV7-9 and TRBJ2-1; D is unclear. The CDR3 has 15 amino acids. Germline V lookup: CDR1 SEHNR, CDR2 FQNEAQ (reference sequence). Trimming pared 3 bases from V and 1 base from J, leaving 10 bases between.

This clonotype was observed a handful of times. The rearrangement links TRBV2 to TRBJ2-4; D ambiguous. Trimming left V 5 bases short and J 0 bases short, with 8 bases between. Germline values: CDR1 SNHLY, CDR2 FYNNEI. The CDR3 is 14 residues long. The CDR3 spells CASSPNRAKNIQYF. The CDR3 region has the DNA TGTGCCAGCAGTCCGAACCGAGCCAAAAACATTCAGTACTTC.

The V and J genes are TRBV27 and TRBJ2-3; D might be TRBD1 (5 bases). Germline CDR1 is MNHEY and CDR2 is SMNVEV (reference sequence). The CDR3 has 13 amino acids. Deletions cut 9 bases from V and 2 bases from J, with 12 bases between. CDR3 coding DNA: TGTGCCAGGATGGGGCCTATCACAGATACGCAGTATTTT. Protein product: CARMGPITDTQYF.

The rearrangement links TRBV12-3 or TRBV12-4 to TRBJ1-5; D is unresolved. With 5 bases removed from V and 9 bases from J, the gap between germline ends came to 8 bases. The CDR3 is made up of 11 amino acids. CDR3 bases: TGTGCCAGCAGTGAGGTAGGGCCCCAGCATTTT. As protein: CASSEVGPQHF.

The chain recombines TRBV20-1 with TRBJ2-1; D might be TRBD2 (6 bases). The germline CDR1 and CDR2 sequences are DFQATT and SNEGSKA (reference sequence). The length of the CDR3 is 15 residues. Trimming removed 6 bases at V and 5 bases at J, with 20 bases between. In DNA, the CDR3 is TGCAGTGCGCCTTACGGGACTCCTATAAACAATGAGCAGTTCTTC. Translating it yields CSAPYGTPINNEQFF.

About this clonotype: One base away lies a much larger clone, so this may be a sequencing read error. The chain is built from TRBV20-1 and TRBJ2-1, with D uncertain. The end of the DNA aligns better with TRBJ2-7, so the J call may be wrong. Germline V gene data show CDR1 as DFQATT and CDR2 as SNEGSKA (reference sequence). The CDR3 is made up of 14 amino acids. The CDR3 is CSATRKGSYNEQYF. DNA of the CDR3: TGCAGTGCTACCCGAAAGGGCTCCTACAATGAGCAGTACTTC.

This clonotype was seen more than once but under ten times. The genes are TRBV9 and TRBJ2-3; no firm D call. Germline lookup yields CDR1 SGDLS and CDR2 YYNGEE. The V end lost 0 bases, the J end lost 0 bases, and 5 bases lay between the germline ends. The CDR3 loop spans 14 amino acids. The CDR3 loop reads CASSVVTSTDTQYF. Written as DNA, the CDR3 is TGTGCCAGCAGCGTAGTGACAAGCACAGATACGCAGTATTTT.

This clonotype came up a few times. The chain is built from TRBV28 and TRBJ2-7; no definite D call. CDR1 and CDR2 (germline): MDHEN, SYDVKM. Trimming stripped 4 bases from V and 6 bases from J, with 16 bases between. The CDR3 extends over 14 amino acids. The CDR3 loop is CASSSPRVVGEQYV. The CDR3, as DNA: TGTGCCAGCAGTTCCCCAAGGGTGGTTGGCGAGCAGTACGTC.

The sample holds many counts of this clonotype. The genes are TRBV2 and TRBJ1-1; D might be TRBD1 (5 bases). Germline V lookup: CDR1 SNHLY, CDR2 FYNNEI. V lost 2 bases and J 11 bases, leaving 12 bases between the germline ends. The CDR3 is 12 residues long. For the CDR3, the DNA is TGTGCCAGCAGTGAACAGGGAATGCAGGCTTTCTTT. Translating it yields CASSEQGMQAFF.

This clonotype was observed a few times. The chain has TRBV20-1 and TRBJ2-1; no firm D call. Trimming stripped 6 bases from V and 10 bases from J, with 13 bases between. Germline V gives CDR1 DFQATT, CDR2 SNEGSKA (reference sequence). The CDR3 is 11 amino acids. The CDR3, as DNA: TGCAGTGCCGGACCCGTGGGGGAGCAGTTCTTC. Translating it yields CSAGPVGEQFF.

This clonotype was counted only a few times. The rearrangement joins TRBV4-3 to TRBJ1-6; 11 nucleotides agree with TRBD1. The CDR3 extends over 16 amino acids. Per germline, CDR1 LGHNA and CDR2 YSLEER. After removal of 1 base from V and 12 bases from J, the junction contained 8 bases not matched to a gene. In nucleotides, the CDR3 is TGCGCCAGCAGCCAAGGATGGGACAGGGGGGGGGAACCCCTCCACTTT. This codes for CASSQGWDRGGEPLHF.

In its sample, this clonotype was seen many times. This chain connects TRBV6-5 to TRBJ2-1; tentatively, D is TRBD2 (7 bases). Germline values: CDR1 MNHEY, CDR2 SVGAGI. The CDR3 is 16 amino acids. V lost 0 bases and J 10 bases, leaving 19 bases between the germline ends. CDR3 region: CASSYSDPGGAGEQFF. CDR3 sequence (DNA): TGTGCCAGCAGTTACTCGGATCCGGGGGGCGCGGGGGAGCAGTTCTTC.

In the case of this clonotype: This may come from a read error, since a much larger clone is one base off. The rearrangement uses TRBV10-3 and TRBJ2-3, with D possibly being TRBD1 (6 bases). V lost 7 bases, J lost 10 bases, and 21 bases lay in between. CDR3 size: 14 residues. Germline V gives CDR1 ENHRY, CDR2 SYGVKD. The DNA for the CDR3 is TGTGCCATCAATCCGACAGGCGAGTGGGATGCGCAGTATTTT. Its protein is CAINPTGEWDAQYF.

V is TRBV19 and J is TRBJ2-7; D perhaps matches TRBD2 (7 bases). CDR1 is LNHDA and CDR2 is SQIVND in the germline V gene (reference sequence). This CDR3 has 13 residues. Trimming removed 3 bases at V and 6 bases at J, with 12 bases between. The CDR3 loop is CASSMGGGGEQYF. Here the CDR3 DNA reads TGTGCCAGTAGTATGGGGGGGGGCGGCGAGCAGTACTTC.

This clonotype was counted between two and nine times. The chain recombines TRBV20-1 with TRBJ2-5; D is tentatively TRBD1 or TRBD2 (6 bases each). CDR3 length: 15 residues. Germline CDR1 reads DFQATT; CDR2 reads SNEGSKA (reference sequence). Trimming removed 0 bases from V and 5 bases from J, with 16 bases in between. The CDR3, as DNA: TGCAGTGCTAGAGATCAGGAGGGGGGCGCGGAGACCCAGTACTTC. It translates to CSARDQEGGAETQYF.